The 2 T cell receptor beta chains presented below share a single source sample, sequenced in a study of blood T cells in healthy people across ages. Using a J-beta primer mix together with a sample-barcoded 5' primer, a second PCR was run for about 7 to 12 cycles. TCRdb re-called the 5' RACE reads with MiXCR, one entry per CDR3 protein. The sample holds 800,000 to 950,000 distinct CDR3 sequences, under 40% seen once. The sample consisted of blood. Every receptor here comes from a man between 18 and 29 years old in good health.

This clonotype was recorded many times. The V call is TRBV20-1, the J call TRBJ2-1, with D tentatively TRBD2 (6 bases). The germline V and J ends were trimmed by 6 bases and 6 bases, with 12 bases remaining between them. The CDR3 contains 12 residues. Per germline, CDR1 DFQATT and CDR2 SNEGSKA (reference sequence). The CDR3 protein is CSALTRINEQFF. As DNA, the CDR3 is TGCAGTGCGTTGACTAGGATCAATGAGCAGTTCTTC.

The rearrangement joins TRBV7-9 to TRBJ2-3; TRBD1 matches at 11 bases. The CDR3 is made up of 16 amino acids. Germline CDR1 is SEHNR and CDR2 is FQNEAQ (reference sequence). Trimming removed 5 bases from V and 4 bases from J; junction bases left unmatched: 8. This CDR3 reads CASSAPRTGGADTQYF. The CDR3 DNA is TGTGCCAGCAGCGCCCCCCGGACAGGGGGCGCAGATACGCAGTATTTT. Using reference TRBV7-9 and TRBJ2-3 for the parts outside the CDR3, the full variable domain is DTGVSQNPRHKITKRGQNVTFRCDPISEHNRLYWYRQTLGQGPEFLTYFQNEAQLEKSRLLSDRFSAERPKGSFSTLEIQRTEQGDSAMYLCASSAPRTGGADTQYFGPGTRLTVL.